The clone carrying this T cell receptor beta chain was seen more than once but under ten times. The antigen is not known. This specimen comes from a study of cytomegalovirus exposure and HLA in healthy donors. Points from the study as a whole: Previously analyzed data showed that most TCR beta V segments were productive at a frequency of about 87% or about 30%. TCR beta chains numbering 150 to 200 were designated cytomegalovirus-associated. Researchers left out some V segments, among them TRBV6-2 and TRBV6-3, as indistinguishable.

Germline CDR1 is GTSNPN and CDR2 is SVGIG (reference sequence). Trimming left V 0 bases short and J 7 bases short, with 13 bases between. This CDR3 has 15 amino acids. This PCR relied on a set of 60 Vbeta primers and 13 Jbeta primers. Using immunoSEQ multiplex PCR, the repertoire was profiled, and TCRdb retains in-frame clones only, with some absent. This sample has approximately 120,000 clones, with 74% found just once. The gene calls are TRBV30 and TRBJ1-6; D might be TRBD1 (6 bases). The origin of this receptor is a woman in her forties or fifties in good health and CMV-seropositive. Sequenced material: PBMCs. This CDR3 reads CAWSVLGRGNSPLHF. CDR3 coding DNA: TGTGCCTGGAGTGTACTGGGCAGGGGAAATTCACCCCTCCACTTT.